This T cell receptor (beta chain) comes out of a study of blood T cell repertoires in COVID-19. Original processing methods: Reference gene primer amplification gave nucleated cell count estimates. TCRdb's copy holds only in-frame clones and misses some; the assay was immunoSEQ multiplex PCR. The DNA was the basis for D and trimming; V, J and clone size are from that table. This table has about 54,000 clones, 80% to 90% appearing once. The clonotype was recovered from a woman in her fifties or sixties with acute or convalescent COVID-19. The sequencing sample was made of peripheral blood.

The CDR3 reads CASRSTGGQGYTF. The CDR3 DNA reads TGTGCCAGCAGATCAACAGGGGGCCAAGGCTACACCTTC. The chain links TRBV11-2 to TRBJ1-2, with 9 bases aligning to TRBD1. V shed 6 bases and J 8 bases; nucleotides not matched to a gene: 7. CDR1 and CDR2 (germline): SGHAT, FQNNGV. The CDR3 runs to 13 residues. The entire variable domain, with the rest obtained from reference TRBV11-2 and TRBJ1-2, is as follows: EAGVAQSPRYKIIEKRQSVAFWCNPISGHATLYWYQQILGQGPKLLIQFQNNGVVDDSQLPKDRFSAERLKGVDSTLKIQPAKLEDSAVYLCASRSTGGQGYTFGSGTRLTVV.